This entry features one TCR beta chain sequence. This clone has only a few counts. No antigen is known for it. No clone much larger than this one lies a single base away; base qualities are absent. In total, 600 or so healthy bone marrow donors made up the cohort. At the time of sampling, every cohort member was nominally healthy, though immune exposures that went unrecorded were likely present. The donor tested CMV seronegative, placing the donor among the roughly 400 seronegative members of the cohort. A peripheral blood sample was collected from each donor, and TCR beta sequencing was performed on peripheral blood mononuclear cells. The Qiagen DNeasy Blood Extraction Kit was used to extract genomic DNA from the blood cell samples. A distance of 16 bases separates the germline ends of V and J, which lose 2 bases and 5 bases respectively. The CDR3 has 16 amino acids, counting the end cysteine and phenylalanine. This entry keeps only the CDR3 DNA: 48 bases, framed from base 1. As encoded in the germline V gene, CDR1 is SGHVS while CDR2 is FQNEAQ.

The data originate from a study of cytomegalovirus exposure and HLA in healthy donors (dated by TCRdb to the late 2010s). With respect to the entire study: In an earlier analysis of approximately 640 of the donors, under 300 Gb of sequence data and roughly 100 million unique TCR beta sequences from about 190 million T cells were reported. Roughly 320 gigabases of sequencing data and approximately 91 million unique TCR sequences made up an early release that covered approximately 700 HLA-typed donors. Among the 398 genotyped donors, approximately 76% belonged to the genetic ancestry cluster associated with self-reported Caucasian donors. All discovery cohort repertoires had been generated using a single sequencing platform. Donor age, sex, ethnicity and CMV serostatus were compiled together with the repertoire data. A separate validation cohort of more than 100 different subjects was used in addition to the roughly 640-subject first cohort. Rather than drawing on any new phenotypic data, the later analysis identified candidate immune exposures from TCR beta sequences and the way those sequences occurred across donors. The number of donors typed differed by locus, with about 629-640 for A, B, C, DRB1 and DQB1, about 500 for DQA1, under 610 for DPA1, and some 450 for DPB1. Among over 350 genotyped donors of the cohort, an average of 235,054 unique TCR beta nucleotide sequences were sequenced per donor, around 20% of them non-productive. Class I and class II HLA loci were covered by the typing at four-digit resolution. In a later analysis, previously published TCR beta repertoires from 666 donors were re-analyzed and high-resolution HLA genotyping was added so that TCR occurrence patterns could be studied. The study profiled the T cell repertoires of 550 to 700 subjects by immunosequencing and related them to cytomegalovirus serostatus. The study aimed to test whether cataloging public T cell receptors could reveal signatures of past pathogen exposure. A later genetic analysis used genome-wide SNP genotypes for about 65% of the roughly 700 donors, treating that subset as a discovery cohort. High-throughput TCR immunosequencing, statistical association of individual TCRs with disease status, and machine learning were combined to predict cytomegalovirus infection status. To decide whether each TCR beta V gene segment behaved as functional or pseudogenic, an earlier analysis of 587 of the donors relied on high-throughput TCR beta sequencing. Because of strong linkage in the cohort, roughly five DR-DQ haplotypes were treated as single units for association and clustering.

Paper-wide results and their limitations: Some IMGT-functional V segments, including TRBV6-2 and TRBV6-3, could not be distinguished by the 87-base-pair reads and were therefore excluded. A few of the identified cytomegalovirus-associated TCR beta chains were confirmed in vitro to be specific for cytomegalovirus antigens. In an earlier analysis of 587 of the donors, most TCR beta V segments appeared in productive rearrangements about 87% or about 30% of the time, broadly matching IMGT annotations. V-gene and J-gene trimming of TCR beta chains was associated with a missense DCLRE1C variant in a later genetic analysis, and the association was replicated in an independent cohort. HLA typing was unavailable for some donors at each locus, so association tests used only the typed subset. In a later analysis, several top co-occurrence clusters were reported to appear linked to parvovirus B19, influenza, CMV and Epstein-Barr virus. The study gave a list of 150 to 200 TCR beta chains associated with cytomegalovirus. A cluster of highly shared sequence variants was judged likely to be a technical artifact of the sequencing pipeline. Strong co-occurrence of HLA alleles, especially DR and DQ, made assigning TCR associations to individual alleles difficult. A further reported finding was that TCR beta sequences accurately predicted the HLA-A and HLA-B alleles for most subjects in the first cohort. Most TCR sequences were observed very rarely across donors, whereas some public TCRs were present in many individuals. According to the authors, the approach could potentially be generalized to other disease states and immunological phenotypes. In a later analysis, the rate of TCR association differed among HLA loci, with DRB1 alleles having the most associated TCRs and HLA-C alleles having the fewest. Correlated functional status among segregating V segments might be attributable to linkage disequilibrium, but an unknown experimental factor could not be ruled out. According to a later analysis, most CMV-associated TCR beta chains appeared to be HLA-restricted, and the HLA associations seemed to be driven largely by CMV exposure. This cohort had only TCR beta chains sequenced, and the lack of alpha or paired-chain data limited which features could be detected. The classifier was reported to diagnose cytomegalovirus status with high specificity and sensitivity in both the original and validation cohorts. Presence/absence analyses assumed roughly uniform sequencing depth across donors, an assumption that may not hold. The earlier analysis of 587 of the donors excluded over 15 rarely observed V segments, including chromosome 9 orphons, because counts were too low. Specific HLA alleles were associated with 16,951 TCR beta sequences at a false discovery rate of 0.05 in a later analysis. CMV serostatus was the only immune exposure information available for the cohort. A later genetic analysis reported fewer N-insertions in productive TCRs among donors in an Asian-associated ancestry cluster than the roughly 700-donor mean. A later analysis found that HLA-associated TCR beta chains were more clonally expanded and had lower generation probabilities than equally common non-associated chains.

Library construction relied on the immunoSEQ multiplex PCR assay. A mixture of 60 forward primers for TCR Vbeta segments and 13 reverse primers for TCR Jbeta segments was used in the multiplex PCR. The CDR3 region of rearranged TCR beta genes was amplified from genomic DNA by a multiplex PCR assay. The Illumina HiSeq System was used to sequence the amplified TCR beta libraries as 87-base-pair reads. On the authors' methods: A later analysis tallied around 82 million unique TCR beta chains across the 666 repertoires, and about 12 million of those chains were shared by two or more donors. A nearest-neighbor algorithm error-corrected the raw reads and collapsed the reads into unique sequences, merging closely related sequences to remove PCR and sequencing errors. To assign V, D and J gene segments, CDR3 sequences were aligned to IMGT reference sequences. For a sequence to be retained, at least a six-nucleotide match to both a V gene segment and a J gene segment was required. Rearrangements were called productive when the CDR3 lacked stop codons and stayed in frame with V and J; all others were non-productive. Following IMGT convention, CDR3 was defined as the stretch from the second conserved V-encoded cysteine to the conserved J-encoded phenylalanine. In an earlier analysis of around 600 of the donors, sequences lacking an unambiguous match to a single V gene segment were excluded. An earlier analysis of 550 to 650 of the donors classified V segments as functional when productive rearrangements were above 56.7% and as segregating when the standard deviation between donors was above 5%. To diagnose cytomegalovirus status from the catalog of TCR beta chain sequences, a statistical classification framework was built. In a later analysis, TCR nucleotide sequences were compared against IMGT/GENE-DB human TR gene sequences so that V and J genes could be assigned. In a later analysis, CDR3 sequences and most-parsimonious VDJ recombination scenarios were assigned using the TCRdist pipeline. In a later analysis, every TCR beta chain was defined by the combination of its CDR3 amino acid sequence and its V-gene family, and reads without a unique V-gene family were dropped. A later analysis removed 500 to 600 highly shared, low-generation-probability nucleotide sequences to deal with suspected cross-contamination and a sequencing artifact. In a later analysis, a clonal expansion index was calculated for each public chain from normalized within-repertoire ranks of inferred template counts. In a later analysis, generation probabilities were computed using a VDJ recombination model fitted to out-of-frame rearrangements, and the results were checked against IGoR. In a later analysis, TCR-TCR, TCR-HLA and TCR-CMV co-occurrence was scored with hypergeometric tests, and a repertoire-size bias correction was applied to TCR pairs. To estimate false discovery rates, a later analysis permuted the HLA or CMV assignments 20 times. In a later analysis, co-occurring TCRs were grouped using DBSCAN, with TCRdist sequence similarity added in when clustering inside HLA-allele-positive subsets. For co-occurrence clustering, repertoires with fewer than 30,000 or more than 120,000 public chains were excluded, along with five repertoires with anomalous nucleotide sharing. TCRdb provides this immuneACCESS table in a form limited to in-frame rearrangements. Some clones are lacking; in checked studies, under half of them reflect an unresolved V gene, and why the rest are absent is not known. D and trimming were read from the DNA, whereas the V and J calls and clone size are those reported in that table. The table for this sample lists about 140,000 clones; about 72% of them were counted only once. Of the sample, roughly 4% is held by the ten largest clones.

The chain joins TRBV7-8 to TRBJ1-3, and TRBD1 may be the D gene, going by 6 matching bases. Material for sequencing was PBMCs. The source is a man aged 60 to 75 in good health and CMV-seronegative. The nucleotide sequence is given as TGTGCCAGCAGCTTATTAGCGGGGGCTGGCAGAAACACCATATATTTT. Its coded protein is CASSLLAGAGRNTIYF.